Presented here are 6 T cell receptor beta chains from one specimen sequenced in a study of blood T cells in healthy people across ages. For the second PCR, which ran for roughly 6 to 12 cycles, a sample-barcoded 5' primer and a J-beta primer mix were used. A single record per CDR3 protein comes from TCRdb applying MiXCR to the 5' RACE reads. This table holds under 850,000 distinct CDR3 sequences, 30% to 45% found once. The specimen sequenced was blood. The receptors come from a man younger than 35 in good health.

The rearrangement uses TRBV4-2 and TRBJ1-1, with D maybe TRBD1 (5 bases). Germline assignment: CDR1 LGHNA and CDR2 YNFKEQ. The CDR3 has 12 residues. Trimming left V 4 bases short and J 2 bases short, with 5 bases between. CDR3 amino acids: CASSRDNTEAFF. The CDR3 nucleotides read TGTGCCAGCAGCCGGGACAACACTGAAGCTTTCTTT.

V usage is TRBV7-2 and J usage is TRBJ2-5; perhaps TRBD2 as D (7 bases). V lost 4 bases and J 3 bases, leaving 21 bases between the germline ends. This CDR3 has 17 amino acids. Per the germline V gene, CDR1 is SGHTA and CDR2 is FQGNSA. Here the CDR3 DNA reads TGTGCCAGCAGCTCCCGTCCCGGGGGGCGGTACGAAGAGACCCAGTACTTC. This encodes CASSSRPGGRYEETQYF. The full variable domain, with the rest looked up from reference TRBV7-2 and TRBJ2-5, is GAGVSQSPSNKVTEKGKDVELRCDPISGHTALYWYRQSLGQGLEFLIYFQGNSAPDKSGLPSDRFSAERTGGSVSTLTIQRTQQEDSAVYLCASSSRPGGRYEETQYFGPGTRLLVL.

V usage is TRBV7-2 and J usage is TRBJ1-1; 8 bases fit TRBD1. J lost 0 bases, V lost 4 bases, and 10 bases had no gene match. There are 17 residues in the CDR3. Germline loops: CDR1 SGHTA, CDR2 FQGNSA. The CDR3 nucleotides are TGTGCCAGCAGCTCGTCAGGGGGCTCCGGCATGAACACTGAAGCTTTCTTT. Translated: CASSSSGGSGMNTEAFF.

V gene TRBV9 combines with J gene TRBJ2-1, with D hard to call. The length of the CDR3 is 14 residues. Per germline, CDR1 SGDLS and CDR2 YYNGEE. Trimming removed 3 bases from V and 6 bases from J, with 13 bases in between. The CDR3 reads CASSAMDLGNEQFF. The CDR3 coding sequence is TGTGCCAGCAGCGCCATGGATCTGGGCAATGAGCAGTTCTTC.

This clonotype was seen only a few times. The chain couples TRBV20-1 to TRBJ1-1, with D unresolved. This CDR3 has 15 amino acids. Trimming removed 4 bases at V and 0 bases at J, with 15 bases between. Germline V gene data show CDR1 as DFQATT and CDR2 as SNEGSKA (reference sequence). CDR3 residues: CSATKDGLMNTEAFF. The CDR3 DNA reads as TGCAGTGCTACCAAGGACGGCCTCATGAACACTGAAGCTTTCTTT.

The chain combines TRBV2 with TRBJ2-3; D is possibly TRBD2 (5 bases). The length of the CDR3 is 13 residues. V was shortened by 8 bases and J by 4 bases, with 13 bases between the two germline ends. Germline-derived CDR1 and CDR2 are SNHLY and FYNNEI. DNA of the CDR3: TGTGCCAGCGGTTGGAGGTTATCAGATACGCAGTATTTT. This gives the protein CASGWRLSDTQYF.